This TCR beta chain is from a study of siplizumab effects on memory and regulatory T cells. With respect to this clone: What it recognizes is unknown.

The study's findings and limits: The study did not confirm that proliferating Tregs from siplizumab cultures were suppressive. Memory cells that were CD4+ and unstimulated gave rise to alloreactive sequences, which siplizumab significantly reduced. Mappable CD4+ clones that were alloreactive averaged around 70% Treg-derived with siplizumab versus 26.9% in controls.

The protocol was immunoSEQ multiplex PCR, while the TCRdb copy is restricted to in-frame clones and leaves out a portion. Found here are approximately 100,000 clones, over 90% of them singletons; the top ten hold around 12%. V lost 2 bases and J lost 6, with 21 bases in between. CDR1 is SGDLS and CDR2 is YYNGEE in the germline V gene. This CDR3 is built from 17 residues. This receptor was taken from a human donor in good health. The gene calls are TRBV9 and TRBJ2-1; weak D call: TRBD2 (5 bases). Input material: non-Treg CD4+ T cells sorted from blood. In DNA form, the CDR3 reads TGTGCCAGCAGCGTGTCCCCCGGCTGGAGCGGTTTCAATGAGCAGTTCTTC. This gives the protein CASSVSPGWSGFNEQFF.